Listed below are T cell receptor beta chains from one sample, sequenced in a study of T cells expressing NK-cell markers. TCRdb reprocessed the 5' RACE reads; each CDR3 protein has one entry and no DNA is given. This table lists approximately 170,000 distinct CDR3 sequences. The specimen was blood T cells: a sorted CD56 or NKG2C T cell subset, CD4+ or CD8+ T cells, or bulk PBMC T cells (not recorded which). The receptor set was obtained from a man aged 18-69 years in good health. The CDR3 runs from the conserved cysteine through the conserved F or W.

J gene	V gene	CDR3 length	CDR3 protein
TRBJ2-1	TRBV6-5	12	CASSKDRGFQFF
TRBJ2-7	TRBV29-1	11	CSVRDSLLQYF
TRBJ2-7	TRBV5-5	16	CASSGGIPIASYEQYF
TRBJ1-1	TRBV6-5	16	CASITTGTLRGAEAFF
TRBJ2-3	TRBV6-2/TRBV6-3	16	CASSLAGGASTDTQYF
TRBJ2-7	TRBV13	13	CASSWTATYEQYF
TRBJ2-1	TRBV6-5	14	CASSFGGGHNEQFF
TRBJ1-2	TRBV3-1	16	CASSQDLSRRRDGYTF
TRBJ1-5	TRBV23-1	14	CASSPAASNQPQHF
TRBJ1-2	TRBV29-1	11	CSGLTDYGYTF
TRBJ2-2	TRBV27	13	CASSVAVTGELFF
TRBJ2-7	TRBV5-1	15	CASSLFFSKSYEQYF
TRBJ2-7	TRBV7-2	15	CASSFGTSGGYEQYF
TRBJ2-5	TRBV20-1	16	CSARLIAGGFQETQYF
TRBJ2-3	TRBV4-2	18	CASSPKTGGRLSTDTQYF
TRBJ2-7	TRBV9	16	CASSVPQRGAPYEQYF
TRBJ2-7	TRBV27	16	CASSQSRGLLTYEQYF
TRBJ2-1	TRBV6-1	14	CASSDRQGLHEQFF